Listed below are T cell receptor beta chains from one sample, sequenced in a study of T cells in Graves' hyperthyroidism and ophthalmopathy. Each CDR3 protein is one row after TCRdb ran MiXCR on the multiplex PCR reads. This sample yields approximately 600,000 distinct CDR3 sequences, of which 14% to 15% are seen a single time; 4.3% belongs to the top ten. The material sequenced was blood. These receptors were obtained from a woman aged 40 to 50 with Graves' ophthalmopathy. The CDR3 runs from the conserved cysteine through the conserved F or W. The D gene is left open where the match is weak. Size tells how often a clone was seen (once, few, many) or the class of an expanded clone, and some rows leave it out.

j_call v_call d_call clone_size cdr3_aa cdr3_nt
TRBJ2-7 TRBV5-1 . many CASSLPTGVFYEQYF TGCGCCAGCAGCTTGCCGACAGGTGTTTTCTACGAGCAGTACTTC
TRBJ1-1 TRBV6-5 TRBD1 many CASIKSGTGYTEAFF TGTGCCAGCATTAAATCCGGGACAGGGTACACTGAAGCTTTCTTT
TRBJ1-2 TRBV27 . . CASSLGTFLDGYTF TGTGCCAGCAGCCTCGGGACATTCCTGGATGGCTACACCTTC
TRBJ2-7 TRBV20-1 TRBD1 many CSAKQGEFEQYF TGCAGTGCTAAACAGGGGGAATTCGAGCAGTACTTC
TRBJ1-2 TRBV25-1 TRBD1 many CASSDVQGEREGYTF TGTGCCAGCAGTGATGTCCAGGGGGAAAGGGAAGGCTACACCTTC
TRBJ2-7 TRBV14 . many CASSQDGGIYEQYF TGTGCCAGCAGCCAAGATGGTGGGATTTACGAGCAGTACTTT
TRBJ2-5 TRBV5-1 . few CASNPSQETQYF TGCGCCAGCAACCCCTCGCAAGAGACCCAGTACTTC
TRBJ2-5 TRBV20-1 . many CSARDLSKKTQYF TGCAGTGCTAGAGATCTGTCGAAAAAGACCCAGTACTTC
TRBJ2-7 TRBV2 TRBD1 . CASRDDPGQSSYEQYF TGTGCCAGCAGGGATGACCCGGGACAGAGCTCCTACGAGCAGTACTTC
TRBJ2-2 TRBV6-1 . many CASSVGSRELFF TGTGCCAGCAGTGTCGGGTCTAGGGAGCTGTTTTTT
TRBJ2-7 TRBV27 . many CASSSRLTSYEQYF TGTGCCAGCAGTTCCCGACTAACTTCCTACGAGCAGTACTTC
TRBJ2-5 TRBV24-1 TRBD2 . CATSDWGGDETQYF TGTGCCACCAGTGATTGGGGAGGGGACGAGACCCAGTACTTC
TRBJ1-2 TRBV9 TRBD1 many CASSVGTGNYGYTF TGTGCCAGCAGCGTAGGGACAGGGAACTATGGCTACACCTTC
TRBJ2-5 TRBV19 TRBD2 many CASNSKREGQETQYF TGTGCCAGTAACTCGAAGCGGGAGGGCCAAGAGACCCAGTACTTC
TRBJ2-5 TRBV27 TRBD2 many CASRPFGGGPRETQYF TGTGCCAGCAGACCTTTCGGGGGAGGGCCAAGGGAGACCCAGTACTTC
TRBJ1-1 TRBV5-1 . once CASSREGGIRDEAFF TGCGCCAGCAGCAGGGAGGGCGGCATAAGGGATGAAGCTTTCTTT
TRBJ1-1 TRBV4-1 . few CASSHLRVFTGTLRAFF TGCGCCAGCAGCCACCTCCGGGTCTTTACAGGGACTTTACGGGCTTTCTTT
TRBJ2-7 TRBV7-2 . many CASSLIGGLSYEQYF TGTGCCAGCAGCTTAATTGGCGGGTTGTCCTACGAGCAGTACTTC
TRBJ2-7 TRBV5-1 . few CASSLSGAYVEQYF TGCGCCAGCAGCTTGTCCGGGGCCTACGTGGAGCAGTACTTC
TRBJ2-7 TRBV7-9 TRBD1 few CASSLGTGIFYEQYF TGTGCCAGCAGCTTAGGGACAGGGATTTTCTACGAGCAGTACTTC
TRBJ1-5 TRBV2 . many CASSDGGINQPQHF TGTGCCAGCAGTGATGGAGGGATCAATCAGCCCCAGCATTTT
TRBJ2-2 TRBV7-7 TRBD2 many CASGSLLADRWGTGELFF TGTGCTAGCGGGAGCCTTCTAGCGGACCGGTGGGGCACCGGGGAGCTGTTTTTT
TRBJ1-2 TRBV13 TRBD1 many CASSFFGTGLNYGYTF TGTGCCAGCAGCTTCTTTGGGACAGGGCTAAACTATGGCTACACCTTC
TRBJ2-7 TRBV4-2 . . CASSQEPISSYEQYF TGTGCCAGCAGCCAAGAGCCCATTTCCTCCTACGAGCAGTACTTC
TRBJ1-1 TRBV5-6 . few CASSLHGIGNTEAFF TGTGCCAGCAGCTTGCATGGAATCGGGAACACTGAAGCTTTCTTT
TRBJ1-5 TRBV24-1 TRBD1 . CATSETGLQPQHF TGTGCCACCAGTGAGACAGGGTTACAGCCCCAGCATTTT
TRBJ2-7 TRBV7-2 TRBD2 many CASSSRLAGGEQYF TGTGCCAGCAGCTCTCGACTAGCGGGTGGCGAGCAGTACTTC
TRBJ2-6 TRBV28 . many CASISGSGANVLTF TGTGCCAGCATTTCGGGGTCTGGGGCCAACGTCCTGACTTTC
TRBJ2-2 TRBV19 . many CASRQQGSTGELFF TGTGCCAGTAGGCAACAGGGCAGCACCGGGGAGCTGTTTTTT
TRBJ1-1 TRBV5-1 . few CASSLEGNMNTEAFF TGCGCCAGCAGCTTGGAGGGAAACATGAACACTGAAGCTTTCTTT
TRBJ2-7 TRBV11-2 TRBD2 . CASSLVGETSGVYEQYF TGTGCCAGCAGCTTAGTTGGGGAAACTAGCGGAGTTTACGAGCAGTACTTC
TRBJ2-7 TRBV20-1 TRBD2 . CSAREPGLESAEQYF TGCAGTGCTAGAGAACCGGGACTAGAATCCGCCGAGCAGTACTTC
TRBJ2-7 TRBV4-2 TRBD2 once CASSQDGGGTYEQYF TGTGCCAGCAGCCAAGACGGGGGGGGAACCTACGAGCAGTACTTC
TRBJ2-2 TRBV11-1 TRBD1 few CASSSDRTGFTGELFF TGTGCCAGCAGCTCGGACCGGACAGGGTTTACCGGGGAGCTGTTTTTT
TRBJ1-2 TRBV15 . many CATDRDGNYGYTF TGTGCCACCGACCGGGACGGCAACTATGGCTACACCTTC
TRBJ2-7 TRBV19 TRBD1 . CASSPLDRAEDEQYF TGTGCCAGTAGTCCCCTGGACAGGGCGGAGGACGAGCAGTACTTC
TRBJ1-5 TRBV19 . many CASSIHRLGNQPQHF TGTGCCAGTAGTATTCACAGGCTAGGCAATCAGCCCCAGCATTTT
TRBJ2-7 TRBV20-1 TRBD2 many CSARVTGTSGTEQYF TGCAGTGCTAGAGTCACGGGGACTAGCGGGACCGAGCAGTACTTC
TRBJ2-7 TRBV24-1 TRBD2 many CATSDQTAAGEGEQYF TGTGCCACCAGTGACCAGACCGCGGCGGGAGAAGGTGAGCAGTACTTC
TRBJ1-2 TRBV6-2/TRBV6-3 . many CASSYIGQINYGYTF TGTGCCAGCAGTTATATCGGACAGATTAACTATGGCTACACCTTC
TRBJ1-2 TRBV27 . . CASSLIGSSYGYTF TGTGCCAGCAGTTTAATAGGGTCTAGCTATGGCTACACCTTC
TRBJ2-7 TRBV13 . . CASSPAGGTPYEQYF TGTGCCAGCAGCCCCGCCGGGGGGACACCCTACGAGCAGTACTTC
TRBJ1-1 TRBV18 . few CASSPRQGERTEAFF TGTGCCAGCTCCCCTCGGCAGGGAGAAAGAACTGAAGCTTTCTTT
TRBJ1-2 TRBV6-1 . many CASGRNEYGYTF TGTGCCAGTGGCCGCAATGAGTATGGCTACACCTTC
TRBJ2-3 TRBV5-1 TRBD1 . CASRQLTGTGLDTDTQYF TGCGCCAGCAGACAACTTACCGGGACAGGGTTGGACACAGATACGCAGTATTTT
TRBJ2-5 TRBV29-1 TRBD2 few CSVGTSGETQYF TGCAGCGTGGGAACTAGCGGGGAGACCCAGTACTTC
TRBJ1-5 TRBV5-8 . . CASSLGTEWNQPQHF TGTGCCAGCAGCTTGGGTACAGAATGGAATCAGCCCCAGCATTTT
TRBJ2-7 TRBV6-1 TRBD1 many CASSEMDRGANEQYF TGTGCCAGCAGTGAAATGGACAGGGGAGCCAACGAGCAGTACTTC
TRBJ2-5 TRBV6-5 TRBD2 many CASSYSRQGGETQYF TGTGCCAGCAGTTACTCGAGGCAGGGAGGGGAGACCCAGTACTTC
TRBJ2-7 TRBV28 . many CASRAHDSSYEQYF TGTGCCAGCAGGGCACATGATAGCTCCTACGAGCAGTACTTC
TRBJ2-5 TRBV5-4 TRBD1 few CASSFDRDRGQKTQYF TGTGCCAGCAGCTTCGACCGGGACAGGGGGCAGAAGACCCAGTACTTC
TRBJ2-7 TRBV5-1 . many CASSAAGAGLPYEQYF TGCGCCAGCAGCGCGGCCGGGGCAGGGCTACCTTACGAGCAGTACTTC
TRBJ1-1 TRBV18 . few CASSKGQGRVNTEAFF TGTGCCAGCTCTAAGGGGCAGGGAAGAGTGAACACTGAAGCTTTCTTT
TRBJ2-2 TRBV11-1 . . CASSLGELDQPGELFF TGTGCCAGCAGCTTAGGCGAGCTCGATCAGCCCGGGGAGCTGTTTTTT
TRBJ2-2 TRBV2 TRBD2 many CASKGLAMTGELFF TGTGCCAGCAAGGGACTAGCGATGACCGGGGAGCTGTTTTTT